The 30 T cell receptor beta chains given below trace back to one sample, sequenced in a study of T cell responses to AZD1222 COVID-19 vaccine. Profiling relied on immunoSEQ multiplex PCR, and the TCRdb table lists in-frame clones only, not all of them. The data show approximately 260,000 clones, with over 90% seen just once and around 0.57% held by the top ten. The sequencing used peripheral blood, collected on day 0 of AZD1222 vaccination. These receptors were taken from an adult in good health.

This rearrangement joins TRBV5-4 to TRBJ2-7, with 7 nucleotides matching TRBD2. V was pared by 2 bases and J by 7 bases, with 12 bases of the junction left unmatched. The length of the CDR3 is 15 residues. Germline CDR1 and CDR2: SGHNT and YYREEE (reference sequence). The CDR3 DNA follows: TGTGCCAGCAGCTTAGGGAGGGAGGGCCCTAATGAGCAGTACTTC. It translates to CASSLGREGPNEQYF.

The chain links TRBV29-1 to TRBJ1-5; no definite D call. The germline CDR1 and CDR2 sequences are SQVTM and ANQGSEA. The CDR3 loop spans 12 amino acids. The ends were cut back, 4 bases at V and 3 bases at J, with 7 bases in the middle. The CDR3 DNA sequence: TGCAGCGTTGGTACACACAATCAGCCCCAGCATTTT. Protein: CSVGTHNQPQHF. Drawing the rest from reference TRBV29-1 and TRBJ1-5, the complete variable domain is SAVISQKPSRDICQRGTSLTIQCQVDSQVTMMFWYRQQPGQSLTLIATANQGSEATYESGFVIDKFPISRPNLTFSTLTVSNMSPEDSSIYLCSVGTHNQPQHFGDGTRLSIL.

Concerning this clone: Other DNA sequences in the same sample also yield this CDR3. This chain connects TRBV18 to TRBJ1-2, with a possible D match to TRBD1 (5 bases). V was clipped by 3 bases and J by 2 bases, with 7 bases between them. The germline V gene has CDR1 KGHSH and CDR2 LQKENI. CDR3 length: 13 residues. The CDR3 is CASSPDSNYGYTF. The CDR3 DNA reads TGTGCCAGCTCACCTGACAGCAACTATGGCTACACCTTC.

This chain joins TRBV11-2 and TRBJ1-2; 8 bases are shared with TRBD1. The germline CDR1 and CDR2 sequences are SGHAT and FQNNGV. The CDR3 spans 14 residues. V was clipped by 3 bases and J by 5 bases; unmatched bases: 5. CDR3 nucleotide sequence: TGTGCCAGCAGCTTGGACAGGGTTAGGTATGGCTACACCTTC. Encoded protein: CASSLDRVRYGYTF.

The chain joins TRBV29-1 to TRBJ2-7, with 7 nucleotides matching TRBD2. The V gene's germline CDR1 is SQVTM and CDR2 ANQGSEA. This CDR3 is built from 12 residues. The junction had 4 bases not matched to a gene; V was cut back by 4 bases and J by 4 bases. In DNA form, the CDR3 reads TGCAGCGTTGGCCCGCGGGGGTACGAGCAGTACTTC. As protein: CSVGPRGYEQYF.

This chain uses TRBV19 with TRBJ1-1, with a weak D call TRBD1 (6 bases). V lost 5 bases to trimming and J lost 3 bases, with 13 bases between them. CDR1 LNHDA and CDR2 SQIVND come from the germline V gene (reference sequence). The length of the CDR3 is 14 residues. For the CDR3, the DNA is TGTGCCAGTAGTCCAGGGGACGGATACACTGAAGCTTTCTTT. Residues: CASSPGDGYTEAFF.

The chain is built from TRBV4-1 and TRBJ2-2; 7 bases match TRBD1. The germline CDR1 and CDR2 sequences are MGHRA and YSYEKL. The V and J ends lost 2 bases and 4 bases, in that order; junction bases with no gene match: 10. This CDR3 comprises 17 residues. CDR3 amino acids: CASSQREARQGTGELFF. CDR3 nucleotide sequence: TGCGCCAGCAGCCAAAGGGAAGCCCGACAGGGCACCGGGGAGCTGTTTTTT.

V and J are TRBV9 and TRBJ2-6; 9 bases fit TRBD1. CDR3 length: 19 amino acids. The V gene's germline CDR1 is SGDLS and CDR2 YYNGEE. V lost 4 bases to trimming and J lost 0 bases; unmatched junction nucleotides: 11. CDR3 region: CASSPRTGVAFSGANVLTF. The DNA of the CDR3 is TGTGCCAGCAGCCCTCGGACAGGGGTGGCCTTCTCTGGGGCCAACGTCCTGACTTTC.

V gene TRBV28 combines with J gene TRBJ2-2, with TRBD1 identical over 7 bases. The CDR3 runs to 15 residues. Germline V CDR1 and CDR2: MDHEN, SYDVKM. The J segment lost 0 bases and the V segment lost 2 bases, leaving 0 bases of the junction unmatched. The CDR3 loop reads CASSLTGANTGELFF. Here the CDR3 DNA reads TGTGCCAGCAGTTTAACAGGGGCGAACACCGGGGAGCTGTTTTTT.

The chain has TRBV3-1 (or the pseudogene TRBV3-2) and TRBJ1-6; D gene uncertain. Germline lookup yields CDR1 LGHDT and CDR2 YNNKEL (reference sequence). The CDR3 length is 16 residues. The V end lost 2 bases, the J end lost 7 bases, and 15 bases lay between the germline ends. CDR3 protein: CASSQKSNLRNSPLHF. The CDR3 DNA reads TGTGCCAGCAGCCAAAAGTCAAACCTTCGGAATTCACCCCTCCACTTT.

The CDR3 loop reads CASSFPSGQRARGEQYF. Written as DNA, the CDR3 is TGTGCCAGCAGTTTCCCCTCCGGACAGCGGGCCCGAGGCGAGCAGTACTTC. V and J are TRBV28 and TRBJ2-7, with D tentatively TRBD1 or TRBD2 (6 bases each). Trimming pared 3 bases from V and 6 bases from J, leaving 24 bases between. The V gene's germline CDR1 is MDHEN and CDR2 SYDVKM. This CDR3 has 17 amino acids.

The chain carries TRBV5-6 and TRBJ1-2, with TRBD1 matching over 8 bases. This CDR3 has 15 amino acids. CDR1 is SGHDT and CDR2 is YYEEEE in the germline V gene. V gave up 6 bases and J gave up 8 bases; unmatched junction bases: 15. The CDR3 nucleotides are TGTGCCAGCACCGAGAGGGACAGGAACCATGAGGGCTACACCTTC. The encoded protein is CASTERDRNHEGYTF.

This clone was recorded a few times. V gene TRBV5-1 combines with J gene TRBJ2-7; 7 nucleotides match TRBD1. Germline-derived CDR1 and CDR2 are SGHRS and YFSETQ. This CDR3 has 13 residues. The ends lost 3 bases at V and 5 bases at J; junction bases unmatched: 5. In nucleotides, the CDR3 is TGCGCCAGCAGCTCGACAGGGAGCCACGAGCAGTACTTC. It yields the protein CASSSTGSHEQYF.

The chain combines TRBV5-1 with TRBJ1-1; TRBD1 might be the D (6 bases). The CDR3 is made up of 15 amino acids. V was clipped by 3 bases and J by 1 base, with 13 bases between them. Germline CDR1 reads SGHRS; CDR2 reads YFSETQ. The CDR3 DNA reads TGCGCCAGCAGCTGGGCACAGGGAGCGAACACTGAAGCTTTCTTT. Translating gives CASSWAQGANTEAFF. Drawing the rest from reference TRBV5-1 and TRBJ1-1, the complete variable domain is KAGVTQTPRYLIKTRGQQVTLSCSPISGHRSVSWYQQTPGQGLQFLFEYFSETQRNKGNFPGRFSGRQFSNSRSEMNVSTLELGDSALYLCASSWAQGANTEAFFGQGTRLTVV.

The J gene is TRBJ1-1, the V gene TRBV13, with TRBD1 identical over 9 bases. Germline CDR1 PRHDT, CDR2 FYEKMQ (reference sequence). There are 14 residues in the CDR3. V shed 4 bases and J 4 bases; nucleotides not matched to a gene: 4. CDR3 nucleotides: TGTGCCAGCAGCTCGTCGGACAGGGGCACTGAAGCTTTCTTT. This sequence encodes CASSSSDRGTEAFF.

V gene TRBV28 combines with J gene TRBJ2-7, with D perhaps matching TRBD2 (5 bases). Germline V CDR1 and CDR2: MDHEN, SYDVKM. V lost 4 bases and J 1 base, leaving 17 bases between the germline ends. The CDR3 spans 16 residues. As DNA, the CDR3 is TGTGCCAGCAGTTCGCTCTGGGCCCGGGGTTCCTACGAGCAGTACTTC. It encodes CASSSLWARGSYEQYF.

The rearrangement joins TRBV10-3 to TRBJ1-1, with unresolved D. There are 14 residues in the CDR3. Trimming removed 3 bases from V and 4 bases from J, with 12 bases in between. Germline V gene data show CDR1 as ENHRY and CDR2 as SYGVKD. CDR3 DNA sequence: TGTGCCATCAGTGAACACTCCGAGGGCACTGAAGCTTTCTTT. Its translation is CAISEHSEGTEAFF.

The chain recombines TRBV7-2 with TRBJ1-1, with 7 positions matching TRBD1. V shed 2 bases and J 1 base; nucleotides not matched to a gene: 4. The CDR3 sequence is 15 residues long. Germline lookup yields CDR1 SGHTA and CDR2 FQGNSA. CDR3: CASSLTGVGNTEAFF. The CDR3 DNA sequence: TGTGCCAGCAGCTTAACAGGGGTGGGGAACACTGAAGCTTTCTTT.

This clone appeared a few times. The genes are TRBV19 and TRBJ1-5, with TRBD1 as a possible D gene (6 bases). V gave up 6 bases and J gave up 6 bases, with 18 bases separating them. This CDR3 region has 15 residues. Germline V gene sequence: CDR1 LNHDA, CDR2 SQIVND (reference sequence). The CDR3 DNA sequence: TGTGCCAGTAGCATCTTTTCAGGGGTCGGTCAGCCCCAGCATTTT. Encoded protein: CASSIFSGVGQPQHF.

V and J are TRBV18 and TRBJ2-3; tentatively, D is TRBD2 (5 bases). In germline, CDR1 is KGHSH, CDR2 LQKENI. V dropped 3 bases and J dropped 6 bases, with 13 bases sitting between them. The CDR3 length is 14 residues. In nucleotides, the CDR3 is TGTGCCAGCTCACCGGAGGCCCGAGTGGATACGCAGTATTTT. Its translation: CASSPEARVDTQYF.

The J gene is TRBJ2-6, the V gene TRBV19; D is perhaps TRBD1 or TRBD2 (6 bases each). Looked up from germline, CDR1 is LNHDA and CDR2 is SQIVND (reference sequence). Between the trimmed V and J ends, which lost 1 base and 5 bases, there was a span of 12 bases. The CDR3 length is 16 residues. The CDR3: CASSIVGGMRANVLTF. The CDR3 bases are TGTGCCAGTAGTATAGTGGGGGGCATGAGGGCCAACGTCCTGACTTTC.

This chain connects TRBV2 to TRBJ2-5; tentatively, D is TRBD1 (6 bases). V lost 5 bases and J 5 bases, leaving 12 bases between the germline ends. Germline CDR1 reads SNHLY; CDR2 reads FYNNEI. This CDR3 comprises 13 residues. CDR3 DNA sequence: TGTGCCAGCAGTTTCGACAGGCGGGAGACCCAGTACTTC. This encodes CASSFDRRETQYF.

The J gene is TRBJ2-7, the V gene TRBV5-1; 9 bases map to TRBD2. This CDR3 has 16 residues. The V gene end was trimmed by 0 bases and the J gene end by 0 bases; junction bases not matched to a gene: 4. Germline V lookup: CDR1 SGHRS, CDR2 YFSETQ. The DNA for the CDR3 is TGCGCCAGCAGCTTGGGGCTAGCGGGAATCTCCTACGAGCAGTACTTC. Amino acid sequence: CASSLGLAGISYEQYF.

The sample holds one count of this clone. V is TRBV27 and J is TRBJ1-4, with D hard to call. V lost 3 bases and J lost 8, with 13 bases in between. From germline, CDR1 is MNHEY and CDR2 SMNVEV (reference sequence). This CDR3 comprises 14 residues. In DNA form, the CDR3 reads TGTGCCAGCAGTTTGGTCAGGTTCGGGGAAAAACTGTTTTTT. Translated, it gives CASSLVRFGEKLFF.

V and J are TRBV19 and TRBJ2-7; no reliable D call. Germline V gene sequence: CDR1 LNHDA, CDR2 SQIVND (reference sequence). The CDR3 loop spans 14 amino acids. V was shortened by 5 bases and J by 0 bases, with 11 bases between the two germline ends. In nucleotides, the CDR3 is TGTGCCAGTAGTGTGCTCATGAGCTCCTACGAGCAGTACTTC. Translated: CASSVLMSSYEQYF.

The CDR3 DNA sequence: TGTGCCAGCAGCTTGGTTCCGGGGCCAGATACGCAGTATTTT. Encoded protein: CASSLVPGPDTQYF. This chain uses TRBV5-8 with TRBJ2-3; D might be TRBD1 or TRBD2, each matching 5 bases. In germline, CDR1 is SGHTS, CDR2 YDEGEE. V lost 0 bases to trimming and J lost 4 bases, with 9 bases between them. This CDR3 region has 14 residues.

DNA for the CDR3: TGTGCCAGCAACCCCCCAGGGAGGGGTGAATCACCCCTCCACTTT. The encoded protein is CASNPPGRGESPLHF. V gene TRBV2 combines with J gene TRBJ1-6; possible D gene TRBD1, 5 bases. From germline, CDR1 is SNHLY and CDR2 FYNNEI. Trimming took 7 bases from V and 10 from J, leaving 20 bases between them. This CDR3 is 15 amino acids long. Drawing the rest from reference TRBV2 and TRBJ1-6, the complete variable domain is EPEVTQTPSHQVTQMGQEVILRCVPISNHLYFYWYRQILGQKVEFLVSFYNNEISEKSEIFDDQFSVERPDGSNFTLKIRSTKLEDSAMYFCASNPPGRGESPLHFGNGTRLTVT.

The genes are TRBV11-2 and TRBJ2-1; D perhaps matches TRBD2 (5 bases). The V and J ends lost 4 bases and 9 bases respectively, with 22 bases between them. The germline CDR1 and CDR2 sequences are SGHAT and FQNNGV. The CDR3 is 16 amino acids. The CDR3 protein is CASSSGTRTVIGEQFF. For the CDR3, the DNA is TGTGCCAGCAGCTCGGGTACCCGGACTGTGATAGGTGAGCAGTTCTTC.

The chain employs TRBV29-1 and TRBJ1-2, with D perhaps matching TRBD1 (6 bases). Germline CDR1 is SQVTM and CDR2 is ANQGSEA. CDR3 size: 14 residues. Trimming left V 3 bases short and J 7 bases short, with 18 bases between. The CDR3 loop reads CSVDGAGTSFGYTF. As DNA, the CDR3 is TGCAGCGTTGACGGGGCAGGGACATCGTTTGGCTACACCTTC.

The chain has TRBV21-1 and TRBJ2-2; the table names TRBD1, a call not compared with the DNA. TRBV21-1 represents a pseudogene. This CDR3 is 19 amino acids long. CDR3 region: CASSKGAQETGGRTGELFF. As DNA, the CDR3 is TGTGCCAGCAGCAAAGGGGCTCAGGAGACAGGGGGCCGAACCGGGGAGCTGTTTTTT.